This T cell receptor beta chain was sequenced during a study of blood T cells in healthy people across ages. This CDR3 is built from 12 residues. Germline V lookup: CDR1 SEHNR, CDR2 FQNEAQ (reference sequence). V was pared by 5 bases and J by 10 bases, with 6 bases of the junction left unmatched. Primers used in a second PCR of about 7 to 12 cycles were a sample-barcoded 5' primer and a J-beta primer mix. One entry per CDR3 protein results from TCRdb running MiXCR on the 5' RACE reads. The sample yields over 950,000 distinct CDR3 sequences, more than 30% seen once. The gene calls are TRBV7-9 and TRBJ1-1; 8 bases are shared with TRBD1. Sequenced material: blood. The clonotype was recovered from a man younger than 30 in good health. Here the CDR3 reads CASSAEQGGAFF. The CDR3 nucleotides are TGTGCCAGCAGCGCCGAACAGGGGGGAGCTTTCTTT.